One and the same sample provided the 26 T cell receptor beta chains below, sequenced in a study of regulatory T cells in long-lasting Graves disease. Arm-PCR of CDR3 regions and iRepertoire HTBI primers were used to build TCR beta libraries. MiXCR, run by TCRdb on the multiplex PCR reads, gives a single entry per CDR3 protein. The data hold about 470,000 distinct CDR3 sequences, with approximately 15% observed a single time. The time point is: newly diagnosed GD, antithyroid drugs for less than 3 months. Generation of the TCR library employed RNA extracted from PBMCs. The same data also contributed to another study, on T cells in Graves' hyperthyroidism and ophthalmopathy.

The sample was peripheral blood mononuclear cells (PBMCs), taken at new diagnosis, from a patient treated with antithyroid drugs. These receptors all stem from a woman between 25 and 40 years old with Graves disease.

J is TRBJ1-6 and V is TRBV28, with 9 bases matching TRBD1. The V segment lost 1 base and the J segment 8 bases; nucleotides outside the gene matches: 3. This CDR3 is 15 amino acids long. Germline V CDR1 and CDR2: MDHEN, SYDVKM. CDR3 region: CASSLLGQGDSPLHF. CDR3 coding DNA: TGTGCCAGCAGTTTATTGGGACAGGGAGATTCACCCCTCCACTTT.

This clonotype was seen at least ten times. The chain joins TRBV7-9 to TRBJ2-2; D is possibly TRBD1 (5 bases). This CDR3 comprises 12 residues. CDR1 and CDR2 (germline): SEHNR, FQNEAQ (reference sequence). Between the trimmed V and J ends, which lost 8 bases and 1 base, there was a span of 5 bases. The CDR3 region has the DNA TGTGCCAGCGGACAGAACACCGGGGAGCTGTTTTTT. It translates to CASGQNTGELFF.

This rearrangement joins TRBV28 to TRBJ2-5; TRBD2 agrees at 8 bases. This CDR3 has 19 residues. CDR1 is MDHEN and CDR2 is SYDVKM in the germline V gene. Germline trimming cut 1 base from V and 3 bases from J; bases unmatched to any gene: 16. The CDR3 coding sequence is TGTGCCAGCAGTTTATCTCTTTTTTGGACTAGCCGGAGGGAAGAGACCCAGTACTTC. Its protein product is CASSLSLFWTSRREETQYF.

This clonotype was recorded many times. The junction and the germline gene differ at one end; a read error may be behind it. This chain connects TRBV20-1 to TRBJ2-5; D possibly corresponds to TRBD2 (6 bases). This CDR3 has 15 amino acids. Per the germline V gene, CDR1 is DFQATT and CDR2 is SNEGSKA (reference sequence). CDR3 residues: CSVRQSGALQGTQYF. The CDR3 DNA reads as TGCAGTGTAAGACAATCGGGAGCCCTCCAAGGGACCCAGTACTTC.

This clonotype occurred many times. J is TRBJ1-3 and V is TRBV10-3; D not resolved. Trimming stripped 3 bases from V and 4 bases from J, with 10 bases between. The CDR3 covers 14 residues. The germline CDR1 and CDR2 sequences are ENHRY and SYGVKD. The CDR3, as DNA: TGTGCCATCAGTGATCCGGACTGGGGAAACACCATATATTTT. Amino acid sequence: CAISDPDWGNTIYF.

This clonotype was observed many times. V gene TRBV4-1 combines with J gene TRBJ2-7; 10 bases are a match to TRBD2. The CDR3 sequence is 16 residues long. CDR1 is MGHRA and CDR2 is YSYEKL in the germline V gene. V lost 1 base and J lost 6; bases outside the gene matches: 9. CDR3 in amino acids: CASSQVPAGGLLEQYF. In DNA, the CDR3 is TGCGCCAGCAGCCAAGTCCCAGCGGGAGGGCTACTCGAGCAGTACTTC.

This clonotype has at least ten counts. The chain has TRBV27 and TRBJ1-4; D remains ambiguous. Germline V CDR1 and CDR2: MNHEY, SMNVEV (reference sequence). V lost 6 bases and J lost 2, with 10 bases in between. The CDR3 loop spans 14 amino acids. CDR3 sequence (DNA): TGTGCCAGCAGCTCTGTAGGGACTAATGAAAAACTGTTTTTT. Its translation: CASSSVGTNEKLFF.

Comments on this clonotype: It may be a read error: a sequence one base away is much more abundant. DNA for the CDR3: TGTGCCAGCAGCGTAGGTAGACTAGCGGGACCTCTCCCAGATACGCAGTATTTT. Protein sequence: CASSVGRLAGPLPDTQYF. The chain employs TRBV9 and TRBJ2-3, with TRBD2 matching over 11 bases. Germline assignment: CDR1 SGDLS and CDR2 YYNGEE. The CDR3 length is 18 residues. V was clipped by 0 bases and J by 4 bases; unmatched bases: 10.

This clonotype was detected ten times or more. The V call is TRBV12-3 or TRBV12-4, the J call TRBJ2-3, with TRBD2 matching over 8 bases. With 2 bases clipped from V and 6 bases from J, the junction kept 4 bases outside the gene matches. CDR3 length: 14 residues. The CDR3 protein is CASSLRGGGDTQYF. The CDR3, as DNA: TGTGCCAGCAGTTTAAGGGGCGGGGGGGATACGCAGTATTTT.

The chain couples TRBV10-2 to TRBJ1-6; a possible D gene is TRBD1 (5 bases). Trimming pared 6 bases from V and 5 bases from J, leaving 8 bases between. Germline-derived CDR1 and CDR2 are WSHSY and SAAADI. There are 13 residues in the CDR3. This CDR3 is CASRDNNNSPLHF. In DNA, the CDR3 is TGCGCCAGCAGGGACAATAATAATTCACCCCTCCACTTT.

Comments on this clonotype: A much larger clone differs from this one at a single base, so this may be a read error. J is TRBJ2-1 and V is TRBV7-8, with unresolved D. The V gene lost 1 base and the J gene lost 10 bases, with 14 bases spanning the gap. This CDR3 has 14 amino acids. Germline assignment: CDR1 SGHVS and CDR2 FQNEAQ. CDR3 residues: CASSLEARTYEQFF. CDR3 DNA sequence: TGTGCCAGCAGCTTAGAGGCACGGACCTACGAGCAGTTCTTC.

This clonotype occurred a few times. The J gene is TRBJ2-2, the V gene TRBV18; the D is unclear. Trimming stripped 3 bases from V and 7 bases from J, with 18 bases between. Germline CDR1 and CDR2: KGHSH and LQKENI. The CDR3 runs 16 residues. CDR3 sequence reads: CASSPFGNTMGGELFF. For the CDR3, the DNA is TGTGCCAGCTCACCCTTCGGCAACACCATGGGCGGGGAGCTGTTTTTT. Combining the CDR3 with reference TRBV18 and TRBJ2-2 gives the whole variable domain NAGVMQNPRHLVRRRGQEARLRCSPMKGHSHVYWYRQLPEEGLKFMVYLQKENIIDESGMPKERFSAEFPKEGPSILRIQQVVRGDSAAYFCASSPFGNTMGGELFFGEGSRLTVL.

As concerns this clonotype: A much larger clonotype is one base distant, so this may be a read error. As DNA, the CDR3 is TGCAGCGGGGGCAGGGAGTATGAGCAGTTCTTC. Protein: CSGGREYEQFF. The V call is TRBV29-1, the J call TRBJ2-1, with D perhaps given as TRBD1 or TRBD2 (5 bases each). V gave up 7 bases and J gave up 8 bases, with 12 bases separating them. This CDR3 is 11 amino acids long. Germline CDR1 reads SQVTM; CDR2 reads ANQGSEA.

The sample holds many counts of this clonotype. Relative to the germline gene, one junction end is altered; a read error may explain this. The chain recombines TRBV9 with TRBJ1-2; perhaps TRBD1 as D (6 bases). The CDR3 runs 12 residues. The germline gives CDR1 SGDLS, CDR2 YYNGEE. CDR3 loop: CANQRGGTRKMF. Written as DNA, the CDR3 is TGTGCCAACCAGAGGGGGGGGACACGGAAGATGTTC.

This clonotype has more than one count but fewer than ten. This chain joins TRBV2 and TRBJ2-7; 8 bases fit TRBD1. V lost 7 bases to trimming and J lost 3 bases; unmatched junction nucleotides: 23. This CDR3 comprises 19 residues. Germline CDR1 is SNHLY and CDR2 is FYNNEI. The CDR3 protein is CASIRETGVEVTGFYEQYF. CDR3 in DNA: TGTGCCAGCATCCGCGAGACAGGGGTTGAAGTCACAGGGTTCTACGAGCAGTACTTC.

The rearrangement joins TRBV6-1 to TRBJ1-1; tentative D call: TRBD1 (6 bases). V lost 6 bases to trimming and J lost 0 bases, with 20 bases between them. This CDR3 has 17 residues. Germline CDR1 reads MNHNS; CDR2 reads SASEGT. The CDR3 reads CASRLGQGGGVNTEAFF. The DNA of the CDR3 is TGTGCCAGCAGACTGGGGCAGGGAGGGGGAGTGAACACTGAAGCTTTCTTT.

This clonotype came up a few times. The V and J genes are TRBV6-2 or TRBV6-3 and TRBJ1-4; D not certain. Looked up from germline, CDR1 is MNHEY and CDR2 is SVGEGT. The CDR3 consists of 15 residues. V lost 5 bases to trimming and J lost 0 bases, with 10 bases between them. DNA for the CDR3: TGTGCCAGCAGTGAAGCCGGTTCAACTAATGAAAAACTGTTTTTT. Its translation is CASSEAGSTNEKLFF.

The gene calls are TRBV6-2 or TRBV6-3 and TRBJ2-1; 7 nucleotides agree with TRBD2. The assigned J gene may be wrong: the sequence end matches TRBJ2-7 better. The CDR3 sequence is 13 residues long. Germline V gene data show CDR1 as MNHEY and CDR2 as SVGEGT. The CDR3 sequence: CAVAAGTYNEQYF. In DNA, the CDR3 is TGTGCCGTCGCAGCGGGGACCTACAATGAGCAGTACTTC.

The rearrangement joins TRBV6-1 to TRBJ1-6, with TRBD1 as a possible D gene (5 bases). V shed 8 bases and J shed 6 bases, with 8 bases lying between them. Germline V gene lookup returns CDR1 MNHNS and CDR2 SASEGT. The CDR3 is 12 residues long. The CDR3 here is CASRGVNSPLHF. For the CDR3, the DNA is TGTGCCAGCCGGGGCGTTAATTCACCCCTCCACTTT.

This clonotype has at least ten counts. This chain connects TRBV9 to TRBJ2-1; D uncertain. This CDR3 has 15 amino acids. The ends were cut back, 4 bases at V and 0 bases at J, with 11 bases in the middle. Germline lookup yields CDR1 SGDLS and CDR2 YYNGEE. In DNA, the CDR3 is TGTGCCAGCAGCTTGGCTGTGAGCTCCTACAATGAGCAGTTCTTC. It encodes CASSLAVSSYNEQFF. The full variable domain, in which reference TRBV9 and TRBJ2-1 provide the parts outside the CDR3, is DSGVTQTPKHLITATGQRVTLRCSPRSGDLSVYWYQQSLDQGLQFLIQYYNGEERAKGNILERFSAQQFPDLHSELNLSSLELGDSALYFCASSLAVSSYNEQFFGPGTRLTVL.

This clonotype was picked up many times. The gene calls are TRBV7-9 and TRBJ2-1, with TRBD1 matching over 10 bases. Trimming took 1 base from V and 5 from J; bases not matched to a gene: 17. The CDR3 is 20 residues long. CDR1 is SEHNR, CDR2 FQNEAQ, per germline (reference sequence). Written as DNA, the CDR3 is TGTGCCAGCAGCTTAGAACCTTCCTCCCTGGACAGGGGGGGAAACAATGAGCAGTTCTTC. The encoded protein is CASSLEPSSLDRGGNNEQFF.

This clonotype was found many times. The chain links TRBV6-5 to TRBJ2-3; 7 bases line up with TRBD2. Germline V gene lookup returns CDR1 MNHEY and CDR2 SVGAGI. The CDR3 runs to 14 residues. V lost 4 bases, J lost 6 bases, and 7 bases stayed unmatched. The chain's CDR3 is CASSLGLLTDTQYF. CDR3 DNA: TGTGCCAGCAGTTTGGGACTACTTACGGATACGCAGTATTTT.

This clonotype was seen repeatedly, ten times or more. V and J are TRBV2 and TRBJ2-1, with no clear D. V was shortened by 5 bases and J by 0 bases, with 14 bases between the two germline ends. The CDR3 has 16 amino acids. Germline CDR1 SNHLY, CDR2 FYNNEI. CDR3 region: CASSTSTVSSYNEQFF. The CDR3, as DNA: TGTGCCAGCAGTACCTCGACGGTCAGCTCCTACAATGAGCAGTTCTTC. The variable domain in full, with the rest retrieved from reference TRBV2 and TRBJ2-1, is EPEVTQTPSHQVTQMGQEVILRCVPISNHLYFYWYRQILGQKVEFLVSFYNNEISEKSEIFDDQFSVERPDGSNFTLKIRSTKLEDSAMYFCASSTSTVSSYNEQFFGPGTRLTVL.

This clonotype was counted ten times or more. V and J are TRBV28 and TRBJ2-5, with TRBD2 matching over 7 bases. This CDR3 has 16 residues. Germline V gives CDR1 MDHEN, CDR2 SYDVKM. V lost 0 bases to trimming and J lost 2 bases; unmatched junction nucleotides: 6. Here the CDR3 reads CASSLWAGVGQETQYF. The CDR3 DNA follows: TGTGCCAGCAGTTTATGGGCGGGAGTGGGGCAAGAGACCCAGTACTTC.

This clonotype showed up many times. This sequence joins TRBV29-1 and TRBJ2-1; D remains unclear. Trimming cost V 3 bases and J 1 base, with 13 bases left between them. Germline V gene lookup returns CDR1 SQVTM and CDR2 ANQGSEA. The CDR3 totals 15 residues. DNA for the CDR3: TGCAGCGTTGACGGCCTCCGGCTTTCCTACAATGAGCAGTTCTTC. Translation gives CSVDGLRLSYNEQFF.

This clonotype was seen many times. The CDR3, as DNA: TGTGCCAGTATGGAAATTGGGGGGGCATCGGAGACCCAGTACTTC. Residues: CASMEIGGASETQYF. This chain joins TRBV11-2 and TRBJ2-5, with a possible D match to TRBD2 (7 bases). The CDR3 sequence is 15 residues long. Germline V gives CDR1 SGHAT, CDR2 FQNNGV. The ends were cut back, 9 bases at V and 5 bases at J, with 22 bases in the middle. The whole variable domain, filled in from reference TRBV11-2 and TRBJ2-5, reads EAGVAQSPRYKIIEKRQSVAFWCNPISGHATLYWYQQILGQGPKLLIQFQNNGVVDDSQLPKDRFSAERLKGVDSTLKIQPAKLEDSAVYLCASMEIGGASETQYFGPGTRLLVL.